The 2 T cell receptor beta chains below were found in one sample sequenced in a study of T cells after posttransplantation cyclophosphamide. TCRdb's copy holds only in-frame clones and misses some; the assay was immunoSEQ multiplex PCR. The table lists a few thousand clones, roughly 95% of them singletons. The sequenced sample was naive CD8+ T cells sorted from PBMCs. Source of these receptors: a woman aged 45-60 years in good health and a related stem cell transplant donor.

V usage is TRBV27 and J usage is TRBJ1-5; D is undetermined. This CDR3 comprises 15 residues. Trimming stripped 1 base from V and 7 bases from J, with 14 bases between. Germline CDR1 is MNHEY and CDR2 is SMNVEV (reference sequence). CDR3 in amino acids: CASSLYRGAAQPQHF. CDR3 in DNA: TGTGCCAGCAGTTTATACCGGGGTGCGGCGCAGCCCCAGCATTTT.

J is TRBJ2-2 and V is TRBV2; 16 positions agree with TRBD2. V lost 5 bases, J lost 5 bases, and 5 bases stayed unmatched. The germline CDR1 and CDR2 sequences are SNHLY and FYNNEI. The CDR3 contains 17 residues. CDR3 in amino acids: CASSPGLAGGRTGELFF. DNA for the CDR3: TGTGCCAGCAGTCCGGGACTAGCGGGAGGGCGGACCGGGGAGCTGTTTTTT.